The subject of this entry is one T cell receptor beta chain. The data derive from a study of blood T cell repertoires in COVID-19. Study at large: Both acute and convalescent COVID-19 samples were obtained from the United States, Italy and Spain. From T cells, B-cell-depleted T cells, or PBMCs came the material, which was cDNA or gDNA.

Original handling: Cell counts per sample came from amplifying reference gene primers. Sequenced by immunoSEQ multiplex PCR; TCRdb stores in-frame clones only, minus some. That table furnishes V, J and clone size, whereas the DNA furnished D and trimming. The data hold 90,000 or so clones, with about nine tenths observed a single time. Trimming pared 4 bases from V and 5 bases from J, leaving 15 bases between. The CDR3 consists of 14 residues. From germline, CDR1 is SGHNT and CDR2 YENEEA. Seattle enrolled patients during active infection and tracked them longitudinally. This TCR derives from a man in his 60s with COVID-19, enrolled during active disease. The chain links TRBV11-3 to TRBJ2-7; D is unclear. Material: peripheral blood. Here the CDR3 reads CASSSIYNNDEQYF. Here the CDR3 DNA reads TGTGCCAGCAGCTCCATTTACAACAACGACGAGCAGTACTTC.